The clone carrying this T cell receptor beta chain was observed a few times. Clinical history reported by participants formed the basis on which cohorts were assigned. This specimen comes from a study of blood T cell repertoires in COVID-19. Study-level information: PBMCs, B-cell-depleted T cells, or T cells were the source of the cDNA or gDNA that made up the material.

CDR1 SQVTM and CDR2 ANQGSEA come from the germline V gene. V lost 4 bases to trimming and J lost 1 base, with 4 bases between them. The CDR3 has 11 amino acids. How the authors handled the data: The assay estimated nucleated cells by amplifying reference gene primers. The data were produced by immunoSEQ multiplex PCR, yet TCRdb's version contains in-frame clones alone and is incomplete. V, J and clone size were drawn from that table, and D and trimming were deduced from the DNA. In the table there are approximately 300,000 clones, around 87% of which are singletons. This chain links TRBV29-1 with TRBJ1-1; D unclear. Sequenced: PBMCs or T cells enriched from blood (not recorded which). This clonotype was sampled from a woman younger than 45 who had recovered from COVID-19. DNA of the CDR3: TGCAGCGTTGGACAGAACACTGAAGCTTTCTTT. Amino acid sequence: CSVGQNTEAFF.